Given below is one TCR beta chain in context. This clonotype was seen a handful of times. There is no known antigen for this receptor. Base-call qualities are not available, and no considerably larger clone is one nucleotide away. The entry originates in a study of T cells in Graves' hyperthyroidism and ophthalmopathy (dated by TCRdb to between 2019 and 2020). Context from the whole study: Peripheral blood was sampled at the time of initial diagnosis, prior to any treatment. To identify TCR V-J signatures that set the groups apart, the researchers used a discovery cohort of about a hundred patients, made up of approximately 43 with Graves' ophthalmopathy and some 60 with stable Graves' hyperthyroidism. An independent validation cohort of under 20 hyperthyroidism patients and 17 patients who later progressed to ophthalmopathy tested prospective prediction of ophthalmopathy. The 95 to 100 discovery patients were randomly split 7:3 into training and test sets. In about 6 Graves' hyperthyroidism patients, the study also compared T-cell repertoires from thyroid tissue with T-cell repertoires from blood. Once sampling was done, hyperthyroidism patients were given methimazole at a starting dose of 30 mg daily, whereas ophthalmopathy patients were given high-dose intravenous methylprednisolone. TCR Vbeta CDR3 sequencing of 130 to 150 peripheral blood samples (over 40 ophthalmopathy, about 75 hyperthyroidism and approximately 17 progressor patients) is reported in the paper.

Overall study results and their limits: In validation, the model predicted progression to ophthalmopathy a median of around six months before onset, with roughly 70% sensitivity and just under 75% specificity. Most expanded thyroid clonotypes (frequency above 0.001) were also found in blood, which suggests that blood repertoires may mirror thyroid immune responses. No statistical method was used to fix the sample size in advance, and group allocation was not hidden from the investigators. A model built on a 13 V-J signature distinguished ophthalmopathy from stable hyperthyroidism, reaching 87.88% sensitivity and around 81% specificity in cross-validation and 80%/75% in testing.

Ophthalmopathy patients had moderately to severely active disease, with a Clinical Activity Score of 3 or more, a NOSPECS grade of 4 or more, and a disease duration of less than 3 months. Exclusion was applied to patients with uncontrolled infections, other autoimmune diseases, pregnancy or lactation. Diagnoses were based on clinical symptoms, serum thyroxine and TRAb, thyroid ultrasound and orbital computed tomography. Ficoll-Paque density gradient centrifugation was used to isolate PBMCs from 8.5 to 10 ml of fresh peripheral blood. Total RNA was extracted with Trizol reagent, and quality was checked on an Agilent 2100 Bioanalyzer. TCR beta CDR3 regions were amplified from RNA transcripts. The TCR CDR3 was subjected to a first round of RT-PCR using the HTBI primer set and the Qiagen OneStep RT-PCR kit. Libraries were constructed in a second round of multiplex PCR, after which size selection and purification were carried out. The libraries were sequenced on an Illumina HiSeq2000 using paired-end 100 bp reads. Concerning the study's data processing: Raw data were processed with SOAPnuke, discarding reads with adapters, uncalled bases, mean Phred below 15, or no exact constant-primer or identifier match. High-quality paired reads were merged with COPE v1.2.5, and unique nucleotide sequences were defined as clonotypes. MiTCR v1.1 was used to align the clonotypes against IMGT TRBV, TRBD and TRBJ reference segments. Analysis was restricted to V-J combinations with a frequency above 0.0001, which covered 98% to 99.2% of repertoires. The TCS score was defined as F50 (clonal expansion) divided by E x V (chaos), with BLOSUM62-based TCRdist calculated between CDR3 peptides within each V-J. Welch's t-statistics and random forest reduced around 510 V-J features to 13, which were used in a naive Bayes classifier (R e1071). The Morisita-Horn index was used to measure how similar the thyroid and blood repertoires were. TCRdb applied fastp at Q25 and MiXCR to the public reads, then kept only in-frame beta chains. A single entry per CDR3 protein holds the most common genes and DNA from its merged rows. TCRdb's processing, not the authors', yielded these V and J calls. The sample profile shows more than 500,000 distinct CDR3 sequences; under 15% of them were found once. The ten largest make up around 4.5% of the sample.

Trimming at the junction amounts to 7 bases on V and 0 bases on J, and the germline ends lie 10 bases apart. The CDR3 holds 14 amino acids from the cysteine to the phenylalanine. Left in the record is the CDR3 DNA by itself, 42 bases read in frame from the first base. According to the germline V gene, CDR1 reads MNHNS and CDR2 reads SASEGT. The sequence came from a middle-aged woman with Graves' ophthalmopathy. The chain is assembled from TRBV6-1 and TRBJ1-3, with a tentative D gene TRBD1 over 5 matching bases. The sequencing sample was made of blood. CDR3 loop: CASNTGVSGNTIYF. The DNA is TGTGCCAGCAATACAGGAGTCTCTGGAAACACCATATATTTT.